These 22 T cell receptor beta chains were sequenced from one sample in a study of blood T cells in healthy people across ages. A second PCR of roughly 7 to 11 cycles used a sample-barcoded 5' primer and a J-beta primer mix. Using its own MiXCR run on the 5' RACE reads, TCRdb lists one record per CDR3 protein. This sample has some 640,000 distinct CDR3 sequences, with about 28% found just once. The specimen was blood. These receptors all come from a woman at least 80 years old in good health.

With respect to this clonotype: A much larger clone is a single base away; this may be a read error. The rearrangement links TRBV5-5 to TRBJ1-5; TRBD1 is a possible D gene (5 bases). The CDR3 runs to 14 residues. CDR1 SGHKS and CDR2 YYEKEE come from the germline V gene (reference sequence). CDR3 DNA: TGTGCCGGCAGCTTGACAGCACAATATCAGCCCCAGCATTTT. It specifies CAGSLTAQYQPQHF.

V usage is TRBV7-8 and J usage is TRBJ2-3, with 9 bases aligning to TRBD1. The V segment lost 5 bases and the J segment 5 bases; nucleotides outside the gene matches: 5. The CDR3 has 14 residues. Per the germline V gene, CDR1 is SGHVS and CDR2 is FQNEAQ. CDR3 sequence (DNA): TGTGCCAGCAGCGTAGGACAGGGGCTAGATACGCAGTATTTT. Translating gives CASSVGQGLDTQYF.

This clonotype was seen at least ten times. The rearrangement links TRBV29-1 to TRBJ2-2, with D hard to call. Germline-derived CDR1 and CDR2 are SQVTM and ANQGSEA. V shed 8 bases and J shed 3 bases, with 13 bases lying between them. The length of the CDR3 is 13 residues. The CDR3 DNA reads as TGCAGCTCCAGTGCTGGGGACACCGGGGAGCTGTTTTTT. Translating it yields CSSSAGDTGELFF.

This chain uses TRBV2 with TRBJ1-1, with a tentative D call TRBD1 (5 bases). Per germline, CDR1 SNHLY and CDR2 FYNNEI. The CDR3 is made up of 15 amino acids. V lost 4 bases and J 4 bases, leaving 16 bases between the germline ends. CDR3 loop: CASSVKAGNPTEAFF. The CDR3 DNA reads as TGTGCCAGCAGTGTTAAAGCAGGGAATCCCACTGAAGCTTTCTTT. Using reference TRBV2 and TRBJ1-1 for the parts outside the CDR3, the full variable domain is EPEVTQTPSHQVTQMGQEVILRCVPISNHLYFYWYRQILGQKVEFLVSFYNNEISEKSEIFDDQFSVERPDGSNFTLKIRSTKLEDSAMYFCASSVKAGNPTEAFFGQGTRLTVV.

This clonotype appeared many times. The genes are TRBV18 and TRBJ2-1; TRBD2 is a possible D gene (7 bases). The germline gives CDR1 KGHSH, CDR2 LQKENI. This CDR3 spans 15 amino acids. The V and J ends lost 6 bases and 6 bases respectively, with 18 bases between them. The CDR3 DNA follows: TGTGCCAGCTCCCAGGGAGGGGGATTCGGCAATGAGCAGTTCTTC. As protein: CASSQGGGFGNEQFF.

There are a few counts of this clonotype. A read error is possible here, since a much larger clone lies one base away. The chain is built from TRBV5-1 and TRBJ1-1; D unclear. Germline-derived CDR1 and CDR2 are SGHRS and YFSETQ. The length of the CDR3 is 13 residues. Trimming stripped 3 bases from V and 0 bases from J, with 6 bases between. The CDR3 coding sequence is TGCGCCAGCAGCTCCTTAGTGAACACTGAAGCTTTCTTT. Its translation: CASSSLVNTEAFF. Complete variable domain (other parts from reference TRBV5-1 and TRBJ1-1): KAGVTQTPRYLIKTRGQQVTLSCSPISGHRSVSWYQQTPGQGLQFLFEYFSETQRNKGNFPGRFSGRQFSNSRSEMNVSTLELGDSALYLCASSSLVNTEAFFGQGTRLTVV.

This clonotype was counted ten times or more. The chain recombines TRBV5-1 with TRBJ1-4, with unresolved D. Per germline, CDR1 SGHRS and CDR2 YFSETQ. V lost 0 bases, J lost 4 bases, and 7 bases lay in between. CDR3 length: 14 amino acids. CDR3 amino acids: CASSLDGNNEKLFF. The DNA of the CDR3 is TGCGCCAGCAGCTTGGACGGAAATAATGAAAAACTGTTTTTT.

This clonotype was seen repeatedly, ten times or more. The chain is built from TRBV6-1 and TRBJ2-1; no definite D call. Per the germline V gene, CDR1 is MNHNS and CDR2 is SASEGT. Between the trimmed V and J ends, which lost 0 bases and 8 bases, there was a span of 14 bases. This CDR3 contains 15 residues. CDR3 loop: CASSEAGGRIHEQFF. CDR3 DNA: TGTGCCAGCAGTGAAGCGGGCGGTAGAATCCATGAGCAGTTCTTC.

V usage is TRBV2 and J usage is TRBJ1-5; maybe TRBD1 (5 bases). There are 13 residues in the CDR3. Trimming took 2 bases from V and 5 from J, leaving 7 bases between them. Germline-derived CDR1 and CDR2 are SNHLY and FYNNEI. In nucleotides, the CDR3 is TGTGCCAGCAGTGAAACGGGGGATCAGCCCCAGCATTTT. This translates into CASSETGDQPQHF.

In regard to this clonotype: With a much larger clone just one base away, this may be a read error. This sequence joins TRBV20-1 and TRBJ1-4; TRBD1 matches 9 bases. There are 14 residues in the CDR3. With 5 bases clipped from V and 8 bases from J, the junction kept 9 bases outside the gene matches. Germline CDR1 is DFQATT and CDR2 is SNEGSKA (reference sequence). The CDR3 is CSAAPGQGEEKLFF. In DNA form, the CDR3 reads TGCAGTGCTGCCCCGGGACAGGGAGAAGAAAAACTGTTTTTT.

Details on this clonotype: A read error is likely, as this CDR3 ends without the conserved phenylalanine or tryptophan. CDR3 sequence (DNA): TGTGCCAGCTCACCCAAGGTAGCAGCGGATACGCAGTATTTG. The encoded protein is CASSPKVAADTQYL. V usage is TRBV18 and J usage is TRBJ2-3; D remains ambiguous. Germline V gene data show CDR1 as KGHSH and CDR2 as LQKENI. This CDR3 has 14 amino acids. The ends were cut back, 3 bases at V and 6 bases at J, with 13 bases in the middle.

This clonotype was recorded a few times. The CDR3 spells CASSPHGMDRPNTEAFF. The CDR3 DNA sequence: TGTGCCAGCAGCCCCCACGGGATGGACAGACCTAACACTGAAGCTTTCTTT. V gene TRBV9 combines with J gene TRBJ1-1; tentative D call: TRBD1 (6 bases). The CDR3 contains 17 residues. Looked up from germline, CDR1 is SGDLS and CDR2 is YYNGEE. V lost 4 bases and J lost 2, with 21 bases in between. The full variable domain, in which reference TRBV9 and TRBJ1-1 provide the parts outside the CDR3, is DSGVTQTPKHLITATGQRVTLRCSPRSGDLSVYWYQQSLDQGLQFLIQYYNGEERAKGNILERFSAQQFPDLHSELNLSSLELGDSALYFCASSPHGMDRPNTEAFFGQGTRLTVV.

This clonotype was counted between two and nine times. V gene TRBV18 combines with J gene TRBJ1-2, with a possible D match to TRBD1 (6 bases). This CDR3 is 14 amino acids long. V was cut by 6 bases and J by 4 bases, with 15 bases left in between. In germline, CDR1 is KGHSH, CDR2 LQKENI. CDR3 loop: CASSPPGVVYGYTF. Here the CDR3 DNA reads TGTGCCAGCTCCCCCCCAGGGGTCGTCTATGGCTACACCTTC.

This clonotype was found a few times. The rearrangement uses TRBV12-3 or TRBV12-4 and TRBJ1-1; the match to TRBD1 covers 7 bases. V lost 5 bases, J lost 1 base, and 7 bases stayed unmatched. The CDR3 runs to 15 residues. CDR3 nucleotide sequence: TGTGCCAGCAGTGGGGGACAGAGGGAGAACACTGAAGCTTTCTTT. Protein product: CASSGGQRENTEAFF.

This clonotype was detected only a few times. The chain couples TRBV9 to TRBJ1-2; 7 bases line up with TRBD1. From germline, CDR1 is SGDLS and CDR2 YYNGEE. The V gene end was trimmed by 5 bases and the J gene end by 1 base; junction bases not matched to a gene: 8. CDR3 size: 15 residues. The CDR3 spells CASSSGGGLNYGYTF. The CDR3 nucleotides read TGTGCCAGCAGTTCGGGAGGGGGCCTTAACTATGGCTACACCTTC.

Here the CDR3 reads CASSHSPAFRETQYF. The CDR3 region has the DNA TGCGCCAGCAGCCATTCCCCCGCCTTTAGAGAGACCCAGTACTTC. This chain connects TRBV4-3 to TRBJ2-5; D remains unclear. Germline CDR1 LGHNA, CDR2 YSLEER. V was cut by 3 bases and J by 4 bases, with 15 bases left in between. This CDR3 region has 15 residues.

This clonotype was seen many times. The chain carries TRBV12-3 or TRBV12-4 and TRBJ2-5, with 8 bases lining up with TRBD2. V was pared by 7 bases and J by 1 base, with 8 bases of the junction left unmatched. CDR3 size: 15 residues. The chain's CDR3 is CASTPGLAPQETQYF. The DNA of the CDR3 is TGTGCCAGCACCCCCGGACTAGCACCCCAAGAGACCCAGTACTTC.

This clonotype was seen a few times. The chain uses TRBV6-1 and TRBJ2-7, with D perhaps TRBD1 (6 bases). The CDR3 spans 17 residues. The germline V gene has CDR1 MNHNS and CDR2 SASEGT. Trimming shortened V by 8 bases and J by 0 bases, and 23 bases separated the two germline ends. The CDR3 loop reads CASSFYGDNQYSYEQYF. In DNA, the CDR3 is TGTGCCAGCTCCTTTTACGGGGACAATCAGTACTCCTACGAGCAGTACTTC.

The chain joins TRBV7-2 to TRBJ2-3; 9 nucleotides match TRBD2. Per the germline V gene, CDR1 is SGHTA and CDR2 is FQGNSA. This CDR3 contains 15 residues. The V gene end was trimmed by 6 bases and the J gene end by 6 bases; junction bases not matched to a gene: 10. CDR3 in amino acids: CASSYGGGARDTQYF. The CDR3 region has the DNA TGTGCCAGCAGTTACGGCGGGGGGGCTAGGGATACGCAGTATTTT. Full variable domain (remainder filled in from reference TRBV7-2 and TRBJ2-3): GAGVSQSPSNKVTEKGKDVELRCDPISGHTALYWYRQSLGQGLEFLIYFQGNSAPDKSGLPSDRFSAERTGGSVSTLTIQRTQQEDSAVYLCASSYGGGARDTQYFGPGTRLTVL.

V and J are TRBV10-3 and TRBJ2-1; D call uncertain. Germline CDR1 ENHRY, CDR2 SYGVKD. This CDR3 contains 15 residues. The germline V and J ends were trimmed by 1 base and 5 bases, with 12 bases remaining between them. The CDR3 DNA reads TGTGCCATCAGTGAGTTCCTAAAACCGAACAATGAGCAGTTCTTC. This translates into CAISEFLKPNNEQFF.

This clonotype was found many times. The chain links TRBV20-1 to TRBJ1-2; weak D call: TRBD1 (5 bases). The V gene's germline CDR1 is DFQATT and CDR2 SNEGSKA (reference sequence). V was trimmed by 2 bases and J by 4 bases, leaving 20 bases between them. The CDR3 is 16 residues long. CDR3 loop: CSARSTDISRGYGYTF. The CDR3, as DNA: TGCAGTGCTAGATCTACGGACATCAGCCGTGGCTATGGCTACACCTTC.

This clonotype occurred a few times. The chain uses TRBV30 and TRBJ1-1, with D hard to call. This CDR3 is 13 amino acids long. Germline V gene data show CDR1 as GTSNPN and CDR2 as SVGIG (reference sequence). The V gene lost 2 bases and the J gene lost 3 bases, with 10 bases spanning the gap. The CDR3 sequence: CAWSNGRDTEAFF. Written as DNA, the CDR3 is TGTGCCTGGAGTAATGGGAGAGACACTGAAGCTTTCTTT. Drawing the rest from reference TRBV30 and TRBJ1-1, the complete variable domain is SQTIHQWPATLVQPVGSPLSLECTVEGTSNPNLYWYRQAAGRGLQLLFYSVGIGQISSEVPQNLSASRPQDRQFILSSKKLLLSDSGFYLCAWSNGRDTEAFFGQGTRLTVV.